The 26 T cell receptor beta chains given below trace back to one sample, sequenced in a study of blood T cell repertoires in COVID-19. Measured with immunoSEQ multiplex PCR; TCRdb has only the in-frame clones, and not every one. The sample includes 300,000 to 400,000 clones, about 90% of them seen just once. Specimen: PBMCs or T cells enriched from blood (not recorded which). These receptors all come from a woman aged 25 to 39 who had recovered from COVID-19.

A single count supports this clone. This chain links TRBV9 with TRBJ2-3; the match to TRBD2 covers 15 bases. Trimming cost V 3 bases and J 0 bases; bases outside gene matches: 2. The CDR3 loop spans 17 amino acids. Germline values: CDR1 SGDLS, CDR2 YYNGEE. The CDR3 DNA reads TGTGCCAGCAGCGGAGGACTAGCGGGGGGGAGCACAGATACGCAGTATTTT. Protein: CASSGGLAGGSTDTQYF.

The V gene is TRBV27, the J gene TRBJ2-7, with 7 bases lining up with TRBD1. Germline-derived CDR1 and CDR2 are MNHEY and SMNVEV (reference sequence). After removal of 6 bases from V and 0 bases from J, the junction contained 5 bases not matched to a gene. CDR3 size: 14 residues. The CDR3 reads CASRAGTASYEQYF. CDR3 sequence (DNA): TGTGCCAGCAGGGCCGGGACAGCCTCCTACGAGCAGTACTTC.

The chain joins TRBV5-1 to TRBJ2-3, with TRBD2 matching over 7 bases. J lost 3 bases, V lost 4 bases, and 2 bases had no gene match. This CDR3 is built from 13 residues. CDR1 and CDR2 (germline): SGHRS, YFSETQ. Written as DNA, the CDR3 is TGCGCCAGCAGCCGGACTAGTACAGATACGCAGTATTTT. Translated, it gives CASSRTSTDTQYF.

The J gene is TRBJ2-1, the V gene TRBV5-6; the match to TRBD2 covers 14 bases. Trimming took 0 bases from V and 7 from J; bases not matched to a gene: 6. The CDR3 has 17 amino acids. Germline V gene data show CDR1 as SGHDT and CDR2 as YYEEEE. CDR3 loop: CASSLGLAGGIENEQFF. The CDR3 nucleotides are TGTGCCAGCAGCTTGGGACTAGCGGGGGGGATTGAGAATGAGCAGTTCTTC. The entire variable domain, with the rest obtained from reference TRBV5-6 and TRBJ2-1, is as follows: DAGVTQSPTHLIKTRGQQVTLRCSPKSGHDTVSWYQQALGQGPQFIFQYYEEEERQRGNFPDRFSGHQFPNYSSELNVNALLLGDSALYLCASSLGLAGGIENEQFFGPGTRLTVL.

V usage is TRBV3-1 (or the pseudogene TRBV3-2) and J usage is TRBJ2-1; TRBD2 aligns across 9 bases. Germline trimming cut 0 bases from V and 6 bases from J; bases unmatched to any gene: 12. The CDR3 sequence is 18 residues long. From germline, CDR1 is LGHDT and CDR2 YNNKEL (reference sequence). The CDR3 DNA reads TGTGCCAGCAGCCAAGATAACCGGGAGCGGGGGGTTCGCAATGAGCAGTTCTTC. It specifies CASSQDNRERGVRNEQFF.

This sequence joins TRBV29-1 and TRBJ1-2; 7 nucleotides line up with TRBD1. V lost 2 bases, J lost 4 bases, and 7 bases stayed unmatched. There are 14 residues in the CDR3. CDR1 and CDR2 (germline): SQVTM, ANQGSEA. The CDR3 sequence is CSVENRGKFYGYTF. As DNA, the CDR3 is TGCAGCGTTGAAAACAGGGGAAAATTCTATGGCTACACCTTC.

The rearrangement uses TRBV7-9 and TRBJ1-2, with 8 positions matching TRBD1. Germline loops: CDR1 SEHNR, CDR2 FQNEAQ (reference sequence). This CDR3 is built from 14 residues. V dropped 2 bases and J dropped 7; count of bases not matched to a gene: 6. CDR3 nucleotides: TGTGCCAGCAGCTTATCGGACAGGGTGTCTGGCTACACCTTC. Translation gives CASSLSDRVSGYTF. Based on the CDR3 plus reference TRBV7-9 and TRBJ1-2, the full variable domain is DTGVSQNPRHKITKRGQNVTFRCDPISEHNRLYWYRQTLGQGPEFLTYFQNEAQLEKSRLLSDRFSAERPKGSFSTLEIQRTEQGDSAMYLCASSLSDRVSGYTFGSGTRLTVV.

This chain connects TRBV10-2 to TRBJ1-6; D is uncertain. Per the germline V gene, CDR1 is WSHSY and CDR2 is SAAADI. V was clipped by 2 bases and J by 8 bases, with 4 bases between them. This CDR3 is 12 amino acids long. CDR3 region: CASSEQDSPLHF. For the CDR3, the DNA is TGCGCCAGCAGTGAGCAGGATTCACCCCTCCACTTT.

The chain carries TRBV3-1 (or the pseudogene TRBV3-2) and TRBJ2-2, with D possibly matching TRBD1 (5 bases). This CDR3 is built from 18 residues. Trimming took off 0 bases at V and 0 bases at J, with 14 bases between the two ends. Germline V gives CDR1 LGHDT, CDR2 YNNKEL (reference sequence). CDR3 protein: CASSQDQAGPTNTGELFF. The CDR3 DNA sequence: TGTGCCAGCAGCCAAGACCAGGCAGGGCCCACGAACACCGGGGAGCTGTTTTTT.

The gene calls are TRBV2 and TRBJ2-3, with D uncertain. The CDR3 extends over 12 amino acids. Germline V gives CDR1 SNHLY, CDR2 FYNNEI. Trimming left V 7 bases short and J 0 bases short, with 5 bases between. CDR3 nucleotides: TGTGCCAGCATGGCAAGCACAGATACGCAGTATTTT. Protein product: CASMASTDTQYF.

This sequence joins TRBV10-2 and TRBJ2-7; 7 bases are shared with TRBD1. Trimming removed 2 bases from V and 3 bases from J; junction bases left unmatched: 7. There are 15 residues in the CDR3. The germline V gene has CDR1 WSHSY and CDR2 SAAADI. CDR3 sequence (DNA): TGCGCCAGCAGTGAGATAACGGCAGGGGGCTACGAGCAGTACTTC. Protein product: CASSEITAGGYEQYF.

The V gene is TRBV28, the J gene TRBJ2-3, with D maybe TRBD2 (6 bases). This CDR3 has 13 residues. The germline CDR1 and CDR2 sequences are MDHEN and SYDVKM. Trimming removed 2 bases at V and 5 bases at J, with 8 bases between. The CDR3 DNA follows: TGTGCCAGCAGTTTAATGGGAGGAGATACGCAGTATTTT. Translated, it gives CASSLMGGDTQYF. The full variable domain, rest sourced from reference TRBV28 and TRBJ2-3, is DVKVTQSSRYLVKRTGEKVFLECVQDMDHENMFWYRQDPGLGLRLIYFSYDVKMKEKGDIPEGYSVSREKKERFSLILESASTNQTSMYLCASSLMGGDTQYFGPGTRLTVL.

This clone has just one count. The chain carries TRBV2 and TRBJ2-2, with D maybe TRBD1 (6 bases). Trimming removed 7 bases at V and 7 bases at J, with 16 bases between. The CDR3 has 14 residues. Germline V lookup: CDR1 SNHLY, CDR2 FYNNEI. This CDR3 reads CASTKGVGIGELFF. CDR3 DNA sequence: TGTGCCAGCACCAAGGGGGTAGGGATCGGGGAGCTGTTTTTT.

This clone occurred a few times. V gene TRBV27 combines with J gene TRBJ2-7; 9 bases match TRBD1. CDR1 and CDR2 from the germline V gene are MNHEY and SMNVEV (reference sequence). There are 16 residues in the CDR3. V trimming: 5 bases; J trimming: 1 base; junction bases outside the gene matches: 9. The CDR3 bases are TGTGCCAGCAGTCCTGGGGGCGGGACAGGGTCCTACGAGCAGTACTTC. Residues: CASSPGGGTGSYEQYF.

This sequence joins TRBV5-4 and TRBJ2-7; 9 nucleotides match TRBD1. This CDR3 has 16 amino acids. V dropped 4 bases and J dropped 5; count of bases not matched to a gene: 13. Germline V gene sequence: CDR1 SGHNT, CDR2 YYREEE (reference sequence). CDR3 bases: TGTGCCAGCAGCGGCTGGGCCGGGACAGGGTTAAACGAGCAGTACTTC. Its protein is CASSGWAGTGLNEQYF. Full variable domain (outside the CDR3, taken from reference TRBV5-4 and TRBJ2-7): ETGVTQSPTHLIKTRGQQVTLRCSSQSGHNTVSWYQQALGQGPQFIFQYYREEENGRGNFPPRFSGLQFPNYSSELNVNALELDDSALYLCASSGWAGTGLNEQYFGPGTRLTVT.

The V call is TRBV14, the J call TRBJ1-2, with a possible D match to TRBD1 (6 bases). Germline lookup yields CDR1 SGHDN and CDR2 FVKESK. The V end lost 4 bases, the J end lost 7 bases, and 16 bases lay between the germline ends. The length of the CDR3 is 14 residues. CDR3 in DNA: TGTGCCAGCAGCCCGGGGCAGGGGTTCTTTGGCTACACCTTC. This codes for CASSPGQGFFGYTF.

Here the CDR3 reads CASSQDPAGAGRETQYF. The CDR3, as DNA: TGCGCCAGCAGCCAAGACCCAGCGGGGGCCGGCAGGGAGACCCAGTACTTC. The chain employs TRBV4-3 and TRBJ2-5; 8 nucleotides align to TRBD2. Germline CDR1 and CDR2: LGHNA and YSLEER. The CDR3 covers 17 residues. J was trimmed by 5 bases and V by 0 bases; bases with no gene match: 11.

The V call is TRBV6-1, the J call TRBJ2-2, with 9 bases matching TRBD1. Germline V CDR1 and CDR2: MNHNS, SASEGT. J gave up 6 bases and V 4 bases, and 15 bases lay outside the gene matches. The CDR3 extends over 18 amino acids. In nucleotides, the CDR3 is TGTGCCAGCAGTGGACTCCCCCCGGGACAGGGATGGTCCGGGGAGCTGTTTTTT. Its translation is CASSGLPPGQGWSGELFF.

The chain carries TRBV6-6 and TRBJ2-7; 7 positions agree with TRBD1. The CDR3 has 16 amino acids. Losses at the gene ends were 6 bases for V and 2 bases for J; bases not matched to a gene: 13. Germline CDR1 MNHNY, CDR2 SVGAGI (reference sequence). The CDR3 bases are TGTGCCAGCAGACCTTCGGGACAGTCAACCCCCTACGAGCAGTACTTC. Amino acids: CASRPSGQSTPYEQYF.

V usage is TRBV29-1 and J usage is TRBJ2-7; 11 positions match TRBD1. Per germline, CDR1 SQVTM and CDR2 ANQGSEA. The junction had 5 bases not matched to a gene; V was cut back by 6 bases and J by 1 base. The CDR3 runs 14 residues. CDR3 nucleotides: TGCAGCGTGGGGGACAGGGGGATTTCCTACGAGCAGTACTTC. As protein: CSVGDRGISYEQYF.

J is TRBJ2-2 and V is TRBV5-8; TRBD2 matches at 8 bases. V lost 1 base and J lost 4; bases outside the gene matches: 6. The CDR3 has 16 amino acids. From germline, CDR1 is SGHTS and CDR2 YDEGEE. The CDR3 DNA reads TGTGCCAGCAGCTTGCATCGGGGGGGCGTCACCGGGGAGCTGTTTTTT. It encodes CASSLHRGGVTGELFF.

This clone was picked up one time. The chain uses TRBV30 and TRBJ1-1; the D gene is possibly TRBD1 (5 bases). This CDR3 contains 15 residues. The germline CDR1 and CDR2 sequences are GTSNPN and SVGIG (reference sequence). Trimming left V 0 bases short and J 6 bases short, with 17 bases between. CDR3 nucleotides: TGTGCCTGGAGTGTTGGGGGATTGGGGAGGGCTGAAGCTTTCTTT. Translation: CAWSVGGLGRAEAFF.

The chain couples TRBV28 to TRBJ1-2; D perhaps matches TRBD1 (5 bases). The CDR3 is made up of 13 amino acids. The germline V gene has CDR1 MDHEN and CDR2 SYDVKM. Trimming took 6 bases from V and 5 from J, leaving 13 bases between them. CDR3 nucleotide sequence: TGTGCCAGCAGCCTTGGAGACAGTTATGGCTACACCTTC. Its translation is CASSLGDSYGYTF.

This clone was found a few times. This chain links TRBV30 with TRBJ2-3; possibly TRBD1 for D (5 bases). This CDR3 has 15 amino acids. Germline V gene lookup returns CDR1 GTSNPN and CDR2 SVGIG (reference sequence). Between the trimmed V and J ends, which lost 0 bases and 4 bases, there was a span of 14 bases. CDR3 amino acids: CAWSVGGAVADTQYF. Written as DNA, the CDR3 is TGTGCCTGGAGTGTAGGTGGGGCTGTTGCAGATACGCAGTATTTT.

The chain couples TRBV21-1 to TRBJ1-1. TRBV21-1 is designated a pseudogene. The length of the CDR3 is 14 residues. The CDR3 nucleotides are TGTGCCAGCAGCAAAGTCCTACCCGACACTGAAGCTTTCTTT. Translating it yields CASSKVLPDTEAFF.

The chain combines TRBV27 with TRBJ2-5, with 7 bases fitting TRBD2. The CDR3 totals 15 residues. Germline assignment: CDR1 MNHEY and CDR2 SMNVEV (reference sequence). With V trimmed by 3 bases and J by 4 bases, 8 bases remained unmatched. CDR3 DNA sequence: TGTGCCAGCAGTTTGACTAGCCGGGAAATAGAGACCCAGTACTTC. Its protein is CASSLTSREIETQYF.